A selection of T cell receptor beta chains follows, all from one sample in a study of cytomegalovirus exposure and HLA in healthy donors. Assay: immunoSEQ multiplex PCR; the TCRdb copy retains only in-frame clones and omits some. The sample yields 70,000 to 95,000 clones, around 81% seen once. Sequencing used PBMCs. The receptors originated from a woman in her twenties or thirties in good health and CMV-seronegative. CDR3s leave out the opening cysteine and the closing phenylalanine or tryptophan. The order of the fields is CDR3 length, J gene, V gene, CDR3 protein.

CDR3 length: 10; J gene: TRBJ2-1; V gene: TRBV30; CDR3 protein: AWSVSGNEQF
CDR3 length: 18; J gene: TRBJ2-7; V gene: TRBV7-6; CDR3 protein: ASSLASAGGPGINSYEQY
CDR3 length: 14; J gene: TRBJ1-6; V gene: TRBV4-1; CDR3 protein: ASSHGQGAGNSPLH
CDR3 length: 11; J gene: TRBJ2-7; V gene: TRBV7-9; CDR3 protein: ASSSPVTKKEY
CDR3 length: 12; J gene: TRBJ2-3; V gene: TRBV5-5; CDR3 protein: ASSPEGLGGTQY
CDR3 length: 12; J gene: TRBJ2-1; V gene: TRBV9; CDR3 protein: ASSITGSYNEQF
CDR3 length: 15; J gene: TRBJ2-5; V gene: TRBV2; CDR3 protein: ASSEALLDRGEETQY
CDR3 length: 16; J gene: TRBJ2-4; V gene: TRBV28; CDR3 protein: ASNPGLAGESAKNIQY
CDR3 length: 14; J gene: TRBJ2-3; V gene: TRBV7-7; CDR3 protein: ASSRGLAGASDTQY
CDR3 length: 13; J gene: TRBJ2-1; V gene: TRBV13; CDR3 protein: ASSPEPNSYNEQF
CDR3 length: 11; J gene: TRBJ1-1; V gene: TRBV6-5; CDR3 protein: ASNRDRNTEAF
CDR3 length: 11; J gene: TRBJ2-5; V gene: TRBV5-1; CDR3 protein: ASIGTASETQY
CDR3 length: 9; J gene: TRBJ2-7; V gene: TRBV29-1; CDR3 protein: SVGWGDEQY
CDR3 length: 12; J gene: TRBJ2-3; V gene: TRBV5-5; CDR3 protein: ASSLGTAGNTQY
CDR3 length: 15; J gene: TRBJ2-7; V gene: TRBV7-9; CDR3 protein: ASSTGLAGNSGYEQY
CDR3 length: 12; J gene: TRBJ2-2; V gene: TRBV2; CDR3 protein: ASKGGSNTGELF
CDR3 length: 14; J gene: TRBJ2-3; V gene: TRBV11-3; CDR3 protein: ASSSDSGGYSDTQY
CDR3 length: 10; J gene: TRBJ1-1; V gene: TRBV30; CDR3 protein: AWDDKNTEAF
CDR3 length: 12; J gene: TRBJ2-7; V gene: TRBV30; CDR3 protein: AWSATDRFYEQY
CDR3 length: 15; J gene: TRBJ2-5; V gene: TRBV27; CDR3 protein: ASSFGPWRRGGETQY
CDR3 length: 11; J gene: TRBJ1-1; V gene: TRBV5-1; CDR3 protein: ASSFDRGTEAF
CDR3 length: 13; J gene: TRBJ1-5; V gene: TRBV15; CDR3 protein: ATSRDLQGSQPQH
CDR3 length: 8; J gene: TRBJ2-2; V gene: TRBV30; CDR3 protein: AGVGGELF
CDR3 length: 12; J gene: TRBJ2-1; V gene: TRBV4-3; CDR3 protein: ASSQGRGGDEQF
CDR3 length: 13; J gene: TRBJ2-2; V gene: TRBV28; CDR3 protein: ASSLELDNTGELF
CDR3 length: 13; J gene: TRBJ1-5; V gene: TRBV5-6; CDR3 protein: ASSLGTASNQPQH
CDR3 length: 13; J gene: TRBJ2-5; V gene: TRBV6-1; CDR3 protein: ATDSRREGSYLQY
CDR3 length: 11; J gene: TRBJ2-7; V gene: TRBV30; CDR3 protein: AWSPTDLSEQY
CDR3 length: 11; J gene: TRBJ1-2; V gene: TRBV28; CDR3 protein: ASRDNRNYGYT
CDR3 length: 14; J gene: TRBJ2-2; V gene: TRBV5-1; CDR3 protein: ASSFGAGWDTGELF
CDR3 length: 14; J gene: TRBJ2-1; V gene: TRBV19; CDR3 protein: ASSRLAGGVVNEQF
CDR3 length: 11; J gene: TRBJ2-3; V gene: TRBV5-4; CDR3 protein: ASSRQGTDTQY
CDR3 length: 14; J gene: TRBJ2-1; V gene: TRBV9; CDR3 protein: ASSEPVAGGDNEQF
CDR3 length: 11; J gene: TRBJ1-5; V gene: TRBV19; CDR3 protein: ASGQGLRQPQH
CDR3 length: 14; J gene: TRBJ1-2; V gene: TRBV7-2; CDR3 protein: ASSLASGGRNYGYT
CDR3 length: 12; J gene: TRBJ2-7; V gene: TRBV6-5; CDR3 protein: ASSPSGRANEQY
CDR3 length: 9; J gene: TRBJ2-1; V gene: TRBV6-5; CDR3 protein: ASSPLSEQF
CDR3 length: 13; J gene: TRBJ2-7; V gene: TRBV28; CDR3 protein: ASRLPGTGKYEQC
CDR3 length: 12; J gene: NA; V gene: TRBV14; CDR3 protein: ASSRTGVFNEQY
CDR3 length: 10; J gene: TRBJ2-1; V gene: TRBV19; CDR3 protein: ASSIPSGAQL
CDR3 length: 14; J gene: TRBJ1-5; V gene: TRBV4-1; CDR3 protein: ASSQRSTQGYQPQH
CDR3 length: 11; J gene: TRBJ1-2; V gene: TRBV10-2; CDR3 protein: ASRPDSKYGYT
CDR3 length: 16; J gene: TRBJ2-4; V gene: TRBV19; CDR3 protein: ASSAKGQGGLAKNIQY
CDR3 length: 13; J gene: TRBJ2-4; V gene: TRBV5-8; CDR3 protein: ASSLEGANGNIQY
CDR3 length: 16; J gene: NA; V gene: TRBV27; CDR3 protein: ASSLGGPAGKKVYEQY
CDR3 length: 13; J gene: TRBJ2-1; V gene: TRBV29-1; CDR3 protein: SVAVGTGAYNEQF
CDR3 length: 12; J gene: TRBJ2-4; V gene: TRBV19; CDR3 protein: ATRPKGGKNIQY
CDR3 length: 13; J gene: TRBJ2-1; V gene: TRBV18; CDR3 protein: ASSPGTAQRTEQF
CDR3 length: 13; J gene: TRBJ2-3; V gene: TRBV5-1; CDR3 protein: ASSLQGTPTDTQY
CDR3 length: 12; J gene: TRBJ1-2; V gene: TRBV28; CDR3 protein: ASSLDRNHYGYT
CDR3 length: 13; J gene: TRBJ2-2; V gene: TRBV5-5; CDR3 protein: ASSWGGANTGELF
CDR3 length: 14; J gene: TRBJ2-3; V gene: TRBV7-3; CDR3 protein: ASAWIAGMDTDTQY
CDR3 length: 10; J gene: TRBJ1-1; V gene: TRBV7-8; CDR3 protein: ASSLWGAEAF